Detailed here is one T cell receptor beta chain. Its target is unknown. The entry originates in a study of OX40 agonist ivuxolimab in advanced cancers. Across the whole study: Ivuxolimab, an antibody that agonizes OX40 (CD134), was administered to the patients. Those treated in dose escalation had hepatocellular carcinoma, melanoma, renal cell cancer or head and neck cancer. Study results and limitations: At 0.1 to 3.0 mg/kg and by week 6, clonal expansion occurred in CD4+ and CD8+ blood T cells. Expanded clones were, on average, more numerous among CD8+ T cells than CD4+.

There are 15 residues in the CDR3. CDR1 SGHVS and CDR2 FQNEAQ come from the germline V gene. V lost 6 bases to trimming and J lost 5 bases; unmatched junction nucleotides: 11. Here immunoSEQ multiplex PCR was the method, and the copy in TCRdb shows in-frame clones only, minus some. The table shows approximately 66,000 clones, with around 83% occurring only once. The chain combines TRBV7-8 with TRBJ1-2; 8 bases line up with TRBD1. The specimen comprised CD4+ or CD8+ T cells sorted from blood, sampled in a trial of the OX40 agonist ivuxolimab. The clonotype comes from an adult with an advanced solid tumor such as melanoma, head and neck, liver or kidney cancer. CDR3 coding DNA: TGTGCCAGCAGTCCTGACGGGACAGGCTCATATGGCTACACCTTC. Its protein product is CASSPDGTGSYGYTF.